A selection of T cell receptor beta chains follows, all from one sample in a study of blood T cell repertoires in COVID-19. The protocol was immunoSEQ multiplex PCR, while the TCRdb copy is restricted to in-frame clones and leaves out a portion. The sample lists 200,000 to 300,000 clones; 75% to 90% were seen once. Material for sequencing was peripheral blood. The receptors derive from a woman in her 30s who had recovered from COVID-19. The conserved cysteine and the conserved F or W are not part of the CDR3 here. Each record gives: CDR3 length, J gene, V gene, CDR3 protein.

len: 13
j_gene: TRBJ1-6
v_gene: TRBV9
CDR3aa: ASSVGGRGQSPLH

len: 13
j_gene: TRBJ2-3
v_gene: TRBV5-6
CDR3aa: ASSFSGPGTDTQY

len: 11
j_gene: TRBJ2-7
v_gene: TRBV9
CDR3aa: ASSLGGGYEQY

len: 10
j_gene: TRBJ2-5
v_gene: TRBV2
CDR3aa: ASSVLQETQY

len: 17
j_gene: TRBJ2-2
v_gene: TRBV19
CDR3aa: ASIGRPITDRRNTGELF

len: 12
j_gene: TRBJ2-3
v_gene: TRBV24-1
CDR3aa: ATSDPALTDTQY

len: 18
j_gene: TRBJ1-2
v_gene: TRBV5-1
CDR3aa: ASRRAFRQDTPASDYGYT

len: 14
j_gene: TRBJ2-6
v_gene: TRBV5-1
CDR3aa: ASRPDSRSGANVLT

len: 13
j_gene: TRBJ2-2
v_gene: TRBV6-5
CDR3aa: ASSPQGGATGELF

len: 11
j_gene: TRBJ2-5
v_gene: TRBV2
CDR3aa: ASSPQGVETQY

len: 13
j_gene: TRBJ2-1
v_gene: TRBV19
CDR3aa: ASSSGQNSYNEQF

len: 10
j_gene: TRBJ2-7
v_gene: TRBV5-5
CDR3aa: ASSHQGYEQY

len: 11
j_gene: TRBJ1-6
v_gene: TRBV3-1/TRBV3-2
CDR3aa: ASSQDQVSPLH

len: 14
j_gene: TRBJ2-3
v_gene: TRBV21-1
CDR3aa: ASSDRTGAGTDTQY

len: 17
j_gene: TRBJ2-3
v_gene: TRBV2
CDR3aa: ASSEAPHRLAGGVDTQY

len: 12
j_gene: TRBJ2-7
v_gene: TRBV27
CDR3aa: ASSRRIRDYEQY

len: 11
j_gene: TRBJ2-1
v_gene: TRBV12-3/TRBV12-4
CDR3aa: ATGLAFYNEQF

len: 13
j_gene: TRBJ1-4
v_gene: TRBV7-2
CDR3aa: ASSFGGGGNEKLF

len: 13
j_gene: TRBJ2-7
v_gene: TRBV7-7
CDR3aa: ASSSGRGAIYEQY

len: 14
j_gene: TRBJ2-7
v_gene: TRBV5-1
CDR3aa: ASSFEGLTVSYEQY

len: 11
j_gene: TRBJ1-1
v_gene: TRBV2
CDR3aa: ASKGTGLGEAF

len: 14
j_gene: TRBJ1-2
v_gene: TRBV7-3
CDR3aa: ASSFQGGYGNYGYT

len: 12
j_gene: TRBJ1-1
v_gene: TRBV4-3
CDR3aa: ASSQTTRDTEAF

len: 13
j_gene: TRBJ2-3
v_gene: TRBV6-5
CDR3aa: ASTKGLALTDTQY

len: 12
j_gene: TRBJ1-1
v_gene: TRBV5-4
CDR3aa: ASSLVGQGSEAF

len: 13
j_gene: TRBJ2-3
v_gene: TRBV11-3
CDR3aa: ASSFGTTGTDTQY

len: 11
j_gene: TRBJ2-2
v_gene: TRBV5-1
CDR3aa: ASSGQGNGELF

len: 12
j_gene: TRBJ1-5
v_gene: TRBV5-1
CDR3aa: ASSLDASDQPQH

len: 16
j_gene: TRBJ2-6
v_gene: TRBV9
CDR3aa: ASSVVAGSASGANVLT

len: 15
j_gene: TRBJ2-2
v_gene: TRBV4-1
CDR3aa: ASSQDPGQGEAGELF

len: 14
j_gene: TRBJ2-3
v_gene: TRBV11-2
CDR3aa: ARGWGGGAATDTQY

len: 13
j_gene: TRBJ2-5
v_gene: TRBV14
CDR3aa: ASSQDRTGMETQY

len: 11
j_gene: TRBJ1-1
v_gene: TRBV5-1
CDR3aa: ASSSTGGTEAF

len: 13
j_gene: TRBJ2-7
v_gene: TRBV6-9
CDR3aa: ASSSEQQGAYEQY

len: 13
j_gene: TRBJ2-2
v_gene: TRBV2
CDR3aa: ASTRLAGGGGELF

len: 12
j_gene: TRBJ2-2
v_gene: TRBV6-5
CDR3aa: ASRDIADDGELF

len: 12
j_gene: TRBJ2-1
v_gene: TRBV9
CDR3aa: ASSVTTGTNEQF

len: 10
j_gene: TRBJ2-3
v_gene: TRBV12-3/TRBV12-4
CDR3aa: ASSLLTDTQY

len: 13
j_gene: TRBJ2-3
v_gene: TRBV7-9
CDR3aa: ASTGTGENTDTQY

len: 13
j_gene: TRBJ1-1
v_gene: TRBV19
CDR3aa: ASSQLGTGGAEAF

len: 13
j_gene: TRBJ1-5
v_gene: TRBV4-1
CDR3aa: ASSQDLGVQRPQH

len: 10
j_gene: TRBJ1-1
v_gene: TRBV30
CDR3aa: AWRDRGTEAF

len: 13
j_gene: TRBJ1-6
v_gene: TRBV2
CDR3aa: ASSEAPGYNSPLH

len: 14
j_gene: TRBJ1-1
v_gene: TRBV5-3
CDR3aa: ARSLSRDRQDTEAF

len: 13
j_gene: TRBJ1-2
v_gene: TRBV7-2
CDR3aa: ASTLALGGDAGYT

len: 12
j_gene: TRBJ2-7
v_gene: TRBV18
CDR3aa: ASSPDRGLYEQY